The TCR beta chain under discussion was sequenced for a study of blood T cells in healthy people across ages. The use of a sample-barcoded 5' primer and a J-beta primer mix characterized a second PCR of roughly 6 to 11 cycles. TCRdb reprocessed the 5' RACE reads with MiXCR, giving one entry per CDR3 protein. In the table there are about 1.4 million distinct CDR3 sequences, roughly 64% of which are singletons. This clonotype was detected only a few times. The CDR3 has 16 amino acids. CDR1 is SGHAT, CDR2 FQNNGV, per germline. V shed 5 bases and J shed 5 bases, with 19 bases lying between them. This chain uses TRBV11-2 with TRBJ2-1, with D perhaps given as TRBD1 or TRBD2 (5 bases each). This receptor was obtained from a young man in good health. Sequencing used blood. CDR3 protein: CASSHPGPWDDNEQFF. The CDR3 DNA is TGTGCCAGCAGCCATCCGGGACCCTGGGATGACAATGAGCAGTTCTTC.